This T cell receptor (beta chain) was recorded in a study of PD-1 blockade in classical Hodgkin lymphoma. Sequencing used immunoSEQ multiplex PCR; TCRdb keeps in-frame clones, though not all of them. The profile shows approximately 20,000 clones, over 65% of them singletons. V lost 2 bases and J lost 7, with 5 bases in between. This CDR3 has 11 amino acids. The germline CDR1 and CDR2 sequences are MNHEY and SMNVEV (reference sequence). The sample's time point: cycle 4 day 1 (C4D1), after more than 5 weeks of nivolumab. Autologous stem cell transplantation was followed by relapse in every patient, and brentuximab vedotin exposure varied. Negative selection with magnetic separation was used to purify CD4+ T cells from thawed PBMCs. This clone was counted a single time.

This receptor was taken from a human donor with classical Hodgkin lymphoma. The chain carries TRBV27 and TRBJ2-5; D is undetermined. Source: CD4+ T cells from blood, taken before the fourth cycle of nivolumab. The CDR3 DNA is TGTGCCAGCAGTTTAAGTGGGACCCAGTACTTC. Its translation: CASSLSGTQYF.